These 7 T cell receptor beta chains came from one sample sequenced in a study of response to subunit inactivated influenza vaccine. In TCRdb, the RT-PCR reads were re-called with MiXCR into one record per CDR3 protein. The sample contains about 540,000 distinct CDR3 sequences, roughly 25% of which appear only once. In addition, the sample was reused for a study of T cells expressing NK-cell markers. In that study: The authors made TCR beta cDNA libraries by 5'RACE template switching. This switching added a universal primer site and UMIs.

Material: CD4+ T cells sorted from PBMCs, obtained roughly 12 days after vaccination. Receptors originate from a man aged 50 or older who received an inactivated influenza vaccine.

DNA of the CDR3: TGTGCCAGCAGTTCGGGGGGATCAGGCACGCAGTATTTT. Residues: CASSSGGSGTQYF. This sequence joins TRBV6-6 and TRBJ2-3, with TRBD2 identical over 7 bases. Germline V gene lookup returns CDR1 MNHNY and CDR2 SVGAGI (reference sequence). The CDR3 consists of 13 residues. The trim removed 4 bases at V and 9 bases at J, leaving 7 bases unmatched.

Only a few counts were recorded for this clonotype. V and J are TRBV18 and TRBJ2-1, with D tentatively TRBD2 (6 bases). The V gene's germline CDR1 is KGHSH and CDR2 LQKENI. This CDR3 contains 15 residues. Trimming left V 3 bases short and J 9 bases short, with 18 bases between. Here the CDR3 DNA reads TGTGCCAGCTCACCGACGAGGAGGGGTACATCTGAGCAGTTCTTC. Protein product: CASSPTRRGTSEQFF.

This clonotype was recorded many times. The gene calls are TRBV28 and TRBJ2-3; 10 nucleotides align to TRBD2. This CDR3 has 20 residues. V lost 5 bases and J lost 0; bases outside the gene matches: 17. Germline lookup yields CDR1 MDHEN and CDR2 SYDVKM. For the CDR3, the DNA is TGTGCCAGCAGTCCGGGACTAGCGCAACCGACTACTACTAGCACAGATACGCAGTATTTT. Its translation is CASSPGLAQPTTTSTDTQYF. The entire variable domain, with the rest obtained from reference TRBV28 and TRBJ2-3, is as follows: DVKVTQSSRYLVKRTGEKVFLECVQDMDHENMFWYRQDPGLGLRLIYFSYDVKMKEKGDIPEGYSVSREKKERFSLILESASTNQTSMYLCASSPGLAQPTTTSTDTQYFGPGTRLTVL.

This chain links TRBV12-3 or TRBV12-4 with TRBJ1-4; D ambiguous. The CDR3 loop spans 16 amino acids. Trimming took 4 bases from V and 7 from J, leaving 19 bases between them. CDR3 region: CASSSLTGVLSEKLFF. The CDR3, as DNA: TGTGCCAGCAGTTCACTAACGGGTGTGTTGAGTGAAAAACTGTTTTTT.

The V and J genes are TRBV5-1 and TRBJ2-3; 10 nucleotides match TRBD1. The V gene's germline CDR1 is SGHRS and CDR2 YFSETQ. The CDR3 length is 15 residues. The J segment lost 6 bases and the V segment lost 5 bases, leaving 9 bases of the junction unmatched. CDR3 nucleotide sequence: TGCGCCAGCAGTAACGCCGGGACAGGGGTGGATACGCAGTATTTT. Translating gives CASSNAGTGVDTQYF.

This clonotype was recorded at least ten times. This chain links TRBV29-1 with TRBJ1-1; tentative D call: TRBD1 (5 bases). The CDR3 is 14 residues long. The germline gives CDR1 SQVTM, CDR2 ANQGSEA. The V gene lost 7 bases and the J gene lost 4 bases, with 19 bases spanning the gap. CDR3 amino acids: CSAHGGLETTEAFF. Here the CDR3 DNA reads TGCAGCGCCCATGGGGGTTTAGAGACCACTGAAGCTTTCTTT.

This clonotype has a count of ten or more. This chain connects TRBV5-1 to TRBJ2-7; 9 nucleotides line up with TRBD1. Losses at the gene ends were 5 bases for V and 2 bases for J; bases not matched to a gene: 5. This CDR3 contains 14 residues. Germline V gene data show CDR1 as SGHRS and CDR2 as YFSETQ. The CDR3 reads CASRTGTGTYEQYF. The CDR3 DNA reads as TGCGCCAGCAGGACCGGGACAGGGACCTACGAGCAGTACTTC.